These 28 T cell receptor beta chains were sequenced from one sample in a study of cytomegalovirus exposure and HLA in healthy donors. Researchers ran the PCR with 60 Vbeta and 13 Jbeta primers. Sequencing used immunoSEQ multiplex PCR; TCRdb keeps in-frame clones, though not all of them. The table includes 100,000 to 150,000 clones, over 65% detected once. The specimen sequenced was PBMCs. The receptor set was obtained from a middle-aged man in good health and CMV-seronegative.

The rearrangement links TRBV5-6 to TRBJ2-3, with 9 positions matching TRBD1. The junction had 11 bases not matched to a gene; V was cut back by 1 base and J by 2 bases. The CDR3 contains 18 residues. From germline, CDR1 is SGHDT and CDR2 YYEEEE. DNA of the CDR3: TGTGCCAGCAGCTTGCCCTCCGGACAGGGGATGAACACAGATACGCAGTATTTT. Protein product: CASSLPSGQGMNTDTQYF.

This chain joins TRBV4-2 and TRBJ2-5; TRBD2 is a possible D gene (7 bases). The J call may be faulty, since TRBJ2-7 better matches the DNA end. The germline gives CDR1 LGHNA, CDR2 YNFKEQ. This CDR3 is built from 15 residues. In DNA form, the CDR3 reads TGTGCCAGCAGCCCGGAGGGGAGGGGGAGCTACGAGCAGTACTTC. This translates into CASSPEGRGSYEQYF.

The chain joins TRBV5-1 to TRBJ1-5; D possibly corresponds to TRBD1 (5 bases). From germline, CDR1 is SGHRS and CDR2 YFSETQ. This CDR3 is built from 15 residues. Trimming removed 0 bases at V and 5 bases at J, with 12 bases between. The chain's CDR3 is CASSLEGGDYQPQHF. CDR3 coding DNA: TGCGCCAGCAGCTTGGAAGGAGGGGACTATCAGCCCCAGCATTTT. Combining the CDR3 with reference TRBV5-1 and TRBJ1-5 gives the whole variable domain KAGVTQTPRYLIKTRGQQVTLSCSPISGHRSVSWYQQTPGQGLQFLFEYFSETQRNKGNFPGRFSGRQFSNSRSEMNVSTLELGDSALYLCASSLEGGDYQPQHFGDGTRLSIL.

This clone was detected only a few times. The rearrangement uses TRBV2 and TRBJ1-1, with a weak D call TRBD1 (6 bases). The CDR3 has 15 residues. Trimming stripped 3 bases from V and 0 bases from J, with 11 bases between. From germline, CDR1 is SNHLY and CDR2 FYNNEI. CDR3 region: CASSESRTVNTEAFF. CDR3 sequence (DNA): TGTGCCAGCAGTGAGAGTCGGACAGTGAACACTGAAGCTTTCTTT.

The J gene is TRBJ2-3, the V gene TRBV7-9, with TRBD2 as a possible D gene (6 bases). Trimming stripped 5 bases from V and 5 bases from J, with 14 bases between. Germline V gene sequence: CDR1 SEHNR, CDR2 FQNEAQ (reference sequence). This CDR3 is 14 amino acids long. The CDR3, as DNA: TGTGCCAGCAGCGAAGACGGGGGTCGAGATACGCAGTATTTT. Translated: CASSEDGGRDTQYF.

Here the CDR3 reads CASSTGEFDGLFF. The CDR3 DNA reads as TGCGCCAGCAGCACTGGAGAGTTCGATGGGCTGTTTTTT. The rearrangement joins TRBV5-1 to TRBJ2-2; no clear D. CDR3 length: 13 residues. With 4 bases removed from V and 13 bases from J, the gap between germline ends came to 17 bases. Germline V gene sequence: CDR1 SGHRS, CDR2 YFSETQ.

The chain employs TRBV9 and TRBJ1-1, with D perhaps TRBD1 (5 bases). Trimming cost V 3 bases and J 6 bases, with 9 bases left between them. Germline CDR1 reads SGDLS; CDR2 reads YYNGEE. The CDR3 consists of 12 residues. The CDR3, as DNA: TGTGCCAGCAGCGAGGTCAGGGCTGAAGCTTTCTTT. Amino acids: CASSEVRAEAFF. The whole variable domain, remainder taken from reference TRBV9 and TRBJ1-1, is DSGVTQTPKHLITATGQRVTLRCSPRSGDLSVYWYQQSLDQGLQFLIQYYNGEERAKGNILERFSAQQFPDLHSELNLSSLELGDSALYFCASSEVRAEAFFGQGTRLTVV.

V usage is TRBV2 and J usage is TRBJ2-1; 10 bases map to TRBD2. Trimming cost V 5 bases and J 10 bases; bases outside gene matches: 2. The CDR3 is 12 amino acids. Germline CDR1 is SNHLY and CDR2 is FYNNEI. The CDR3 DNA reads as TGTGCCAGCAGTCCGACTAGCGGGGAGCAGTTCTTC. It encodes CASSPTSGEQFF. The entire variable domain, with the rest obtained from reference TRBV2 and TRBJ2-1, is as follows: EPEVTQTPSHQVTQMGQEVILRCVPISNHLYFYWYRQILGQKVEFLVSFYNNEISEKSEIFDDQFSVERPDGSNFTLKIRSTKLEDSAMYFCASSPTSGEQFFGPGTRLTVL.

The V gene is TRBV5-1, the J gene TRBJ2-3; possible D gene TRBD1, 5 bases. There are 15 residues in the CDR3. The V gene's germline CDR1 is SGHRS and CDR2 YFSETQ. V lost 5 bases, J lost 2 bases, and 15 bases lay in between. The CDR3 DNA reads as TGCGCCAGCAGTTCCTTGGGGCCGGACACAGATACGCAGTATTTT. Its translation is CASSSLGPDTDTQYF.

The chain recombines TRBV11-2 with TRBJ1-2, with 8 bases matching TRBD1. The CDR3 is made up of 13 amino acids. The germline V gene has CDR1 SGHAT and CDR2 FQNNGV. J was trimmed by 7 bases and V by 4 bases; bases with no gene match: 5. The CDR3 DNA is TGTGCCAGCAGCTCAAGACAGGGGCCTGGCTACACCTTC. Its translation: CASSSRQGPGYTF.

Only one count was recorded for this clone. This chain links TRBV5-1 with TRBJ2-7; TRBD1 matches 8 bases. The CDR3 runs 14 residues. Germline trimming cut 6 bases from V and 2 bases from J; bases unmatched to any gene: 7. Germline CDR1 reads SGHRS; CDR2 reads YFSETQ. Written as DNA, the CDR3 is TGCGCCAGCAAGGGACAGGACATCCCCTACGAGCAGTACGTC. This codes for CASKGQDIPYEQYV.

The J gene is TRBJ2-2, the V gene TRBV27; 9 bases map to TRBD1. V trimming: 3 bases; J trimming: 6 bases; junction bases outside the gene matches: 8. Germline CDR1 reads MNHEY; CDR2 reads SMNVEV (reference sequence). The CDR3 length is 16 residues. DNA for the CDR3: TGTGCCAGCAGTTTTCACGGGACAGGGAATTCCGGGGAGCTGTTTTTT. It codes for CASSFHGTGNSGELFF.

The chain has TRBV6-1 and TRBJ1-1; tentative D call: TRBD1 (5 bases). The length of the CDR3 is 14 residues. The V and J ends lost 1 base and 5 bases respectively, with 11 bases between them. Germline values: CDR1 MNHNS, CDR2 SASEGT. The CDR3 DNA sequence: TGTGCCAGCAGTGAAGAACGGGGGGAGACTGAAGCTTTCTTT. Encoded protein: CASSEERGETEAFF.

The rearrangement links TRBV2 to TRBJ2-1; TRBD1 might be the D (5 bases). Deletions cut 8 bases from V and 6 bases from J, with 14 bases between. CDR1 and CDR2 from the germline V gene are SNHLY and FYNNEI. The CDR3 has 13 residues. This chain's CDR3 is CASLLGPPNEQFF. The CDR3 DNA follows: TGTGCCAGCCTCTTGGGGCCCCCCAATGAGCAGTTCTTC.

J is TRBJ2-1 and V is TRBV2; TRBD1 matches 9 bases. In germline, CDR1 is SNHLY, CDR2 FYNNEI. After removal of 7 bases from V and 3 bases from J, the junction contained 4 bases not matched to a gene. The CDR3 sequence is 14 residues long. CDR3 protein: CASTPDRGYNEQFF. The CDR3 DNA reads as TGTGCCAGCACCCCGGACAGGGGCTACAATGAGCAGTTCTTC.

This clone was counted a few times. The chain has TRBV5-6 and TRBJ2-1, with D tentatively TRBD1 (6 bases). The V end was cut by 4 bases, the J end by 6 bases, with 14 bases between. Germline CDR1 and CDR2: SGHDT and YYEEEE. This CDR3 is 14 amino acids long. CDR3 DNA: TGTGCCAGCAGCGGAGATCTAGGGGGCAATGAGCAGTTCTTC. Its protein is CASSGDLGGNEQFF.

This clone was seen only a few times. The chain carries TRBV9 and TRBJ2-3; 7 bases line up with TRBD2. The CDR3 loop spans 17 amino acids. Germline V lookup: CDR1 SGDLS, CDR2 YYNGEE. Trimming at V came to 4 bases and at J to 0 bases, leaving 11 bases not matched to a gene. This CDR3 reads CASSPLGGGSSTDTQYF. The CDR3 nucleotides read TGTGCCAGCAGCCCCCTAGGCGGGGGATCTAGCACAGATACGCAGTATTTT.

The DNA for the CDR3 is TGTGCCATCAGTGACCTGGACAGGGGAAGCACTGAAGCTTTCTTT. This gives the protein CAISDLDRGSTEAFF. This chain joins TRBV10-3 and TRBJ1-1, with TRBD1 identical over 9 bases. Germline CDR1 ENHRY, CDR2 SYGVKD. CDR3 length equals 15 residues. V gave up 3 bases and J gave up 4 bases; unmatched junction bases: 6.

This clone was seen a handful of times. CDR3 DNA: TGTGCCAGCAGTCATGGGCTAGCGGGGGAGATGCAGTATTTT. Protein sequence: CASSHGLAGEMQYF. The chain uses TRBV7-3 and TRBJ2-3; TRBD2 matches 10 bases. CDR3 length: 14 residues. Germline values: CDR1 SGHTA, CDR2 FQGTGA. V lost 6 bases and J lost 11; bases outside the gene matches: 11.

The chain recombines TRBV2 with TRBJ1-1; possibly TRBD1 for D (6 bases). With 9 bases removed from V and 5 bases from J, the gap between germline ends came to 19 bases. This CDR3 contains 14 residues. Germline V lookup: CDR1 SNHLY, CDR2 FYNNEI. CDR3 nucleotides: TGTGCCAGTAGCTTCCGAGGGGGTGTGACTGAAGCTTTCTTT. Residues: CASSFRGGVTEAFF.

This clone was observed a handful of times. The chain employs TRBV6-5 and TRBJ2-3; D call uncertain. The CDR3 spans 16 residues. Germline V gene sequence: CDR1 MNHEY, CDR2 SVGAGI. Trimming removed 0 bases at V and 0 bases at J, with 10 bases between. The CDR3 DNA sequence: TGTGCCAGCAGTTACTCGGCTTATCAAAGCACAGATACGCAGTATTTT. Residues: CASSYSAYQSTDTQYF.

The gene calls are TRBV2 and TRBJ1-4, with D possibly matching TRBD1 (5 bases). V was cut by 4 bases and J by 7 bases, with 13 bases left in between. Germline V gene lookup returns CDR1 SNHLY and CDR2 FYNNEI. CDR3 length: 14 amino acids. The CDR3 sequence is CASSAGWLGEKLFF. The CDR3 coding sequence is TGTGCCAGCAGTGCAGGGTGGCTGGGTGAAAAACTGTTTTTT.

To note about this clone: One end of the junction is discordant with germline, which a read error may explain. The rearrangement links TRBV7-9 to TRBJ2-5, with TRBD2 as a possible D gene (7 bases). The CDR3 extends over 16 amino acids. CDR1 and CDR2 from the germline V gene are SEHNR and FQNEAQ (reference sequence). The CDR3 bases are TGTTCCAGCAGCTTTCCGCCGGGGGGCCACCGGGAGACCCAGTACTTC. It specifies CSSSFPPGGHRETQYF.

This chain links TRBV6-6 with TRBJ1-1; 8 bases map to TRBD1. The V gene's germline CDR1 is MNHNY and CDR2 SVGAGI (reference sequence). V dropped 5 bases and J dropped 4; count of bases not matched to a gene: 12. The CDR3 covers 16 residues. Here the CDR3 reads CASSQGQAAGVTEAFF. In DNA form, the CDR3 reads TGTGCCAGCAGTCAGGGACAGGCGGCGGGGGTCACTGAAGCTTTCTTT.

This chain uses TRBV11-2 with TRBJ2-7; TRBD1 aligns across 7 bases. Germline lookup yields CDR1 SGHAT and CDR2 FQNNGV. V was pared by 5 bases and J by 0 bases, with 7 bases of the junction left unmatched. The CDR3 sequence is 15 residues long. CDR3 residues: CASSPPGTASYEQYF. Written as DNA, the CDR3 is TGTGCCAGCAGCCCCCCCGGGACAGCCTCCTACGAGCAGTACTTC.

The chain carries TRBV5-1 and TRBJ2-5; 12 bases are a match to TRBD2. The CDR3 has 16 amino acids. Germline assignment: CDR1 SGHRS and CDR2 YFSETQ. With 3 bases clipped from V and 1 base from J, the junction kept 4 bases outside the gene matches. The CDR3 reads CASSSGLAGPQETQYF. The CDR3 DNA sequence: TGCGCCAGCAGCTCCGGACTAGCGGGGCCCCAAGAGACCCAGTACTTC.

This chain links TRBV6-1 with TRBJ1-2; tentatively, D is TRBD1 (6 bases). Trimming cost V 1 base and J 8 bases, with 20 bases left between them. Germline loops: CDR1 MNHNS, CDR2 SASEGT. The CDR3 is 16 residues long. The CDR3 DNA is TGTGCCAGCAGTGAAGTTGGGGGACAACGACTCCTGGGCTACACCTTC. The encoded protein is CASSEVGGQRLLGYTF.

This rearrangement joins TRBV15 to TRBJ1-4; unclear D gene. Trimming pared 5 bases from V and 0 bases from J, leaving 10 bases between. Germline V gene lookup returns CDR1 LNHNV and CDR2 YYDKDF (reference sequence). The CDR3 contains 15 residues. The CDR3 loop is CATSPRLSTNEKLFF. The CDR3 DNA is TGTGCCACCAGCCCCCGGTTGTCAACTAATGAAAAACTGTTTTTT.